This entry describes one T cell receptor beta chain. Its antigen remains unknown. These data come from a study of T cells expressing NK-cell markers. Study at large: Sorted CD3+CD56+NKG2C+, CD3+CD56+NKG2C- and CD3+CD56-NKG2C+ T cells supplied TCR beta repertoires. General study findings and limits: In several donors, these clonotypes also led the CD3+CD56-NKG2C+ fraction.

Per the germline V gene, CDR1 is SGHRS and CDR2 is YFSETQ. The CDR3 consists of 16 residues. A 5'RACE template switching approach incorporating UMIs was used to make TCR beta cDNA. Reprocessing the 5' RACE reads, TCRdb reports a single entry for every CDR3 protein and omits DNA. The table for this sample gives some 440,000 distinct CDR3 sequences. The chain has TRBV5-1 and TRBJ2-1; absent DNA, TCRdb's TRBD2 call cannot be checked. The sequencing sample was made of blood T cells: a sorted CD56 or NKG2C T cell subset, CD4+ or CD8+ T cells, or bulk PBMC T cells (not recorded which). This clonotype was sampled from a woman between 45 and 65 years old in good health. The CDR3 loop reads CASRTSGLAGIHEQFF.